This paragraph covers one T cell receptor beta chain sequence. Its antigen remains unidentified. The beta constant-region primer was an equimolar mix of two oligonucleotides covering TRBC1 and TRBC2. Ligated cDNA was amplified by four rounds of PCR with nested alpha and beta constant-region primers and SP2. Each CDR3 protein gets one entry after TCRdb re-called the UMI-ligation and nested PCR reads with MiXCR. The sample contains over 110,000 distinct CDR3 sequences, approximately 20% of which appear only once. The CDR3 covers 15 residues. Trimming at V came to 2 bases and at J to 0 bases, leaving 3 bases not matched to a gene. The sample is drawn from a study of naive and memory T cell subsets. Broader study findings: Naive repertoires, especially CD8, held a few larger clonotypes, possibly memory cells re-expressing CD45RA.

The sample was naive CD8+ T cells from blood. The rearrangement uses TRBV12-3 or TRBV12-4 and TRBJ2-5, with 7 bases identical to TRBD2. This clonotype was obtained from a human donor in good health. Written as DNA, the CDR3 is TGTGCCAGCAGTTTAATAGCGGGTAACCAAGAGACCCAGTACTTC. It is translated as CASSLIAGNQETQYF.